One and the same sample provided the 18 T cell receptor beta chains below, sequenced in a study of T cell responses to AZD1222 COVID-19 vaccine. The method was immunoSEQ multiplex PCR; TCRdb's version includes in-frame clones alone and lacks a portion of them. Of tens of thousands of clones in the sample, about 90% are singletons; the top ten hold less than 9%. Specimen: peripheral blood, collected on day 0 of AZD1222 vaccination. Receptor source: an adult in good health.

The J gene is TRBJ2-4, the V gene TRBV4-2; 8 bases align to TRBD1. V lost 4 bases to trimming and J lost 5 bases; unmatched junction nucleotides: 4. CDR1 LGHNA and CDR2 YNFKEQ come from the germline V gene. This CDR3 is built from 14 residues. CDR3 residues: CASSLGTGENIQYF. The CDR3 DNA reads TGTGCCAGCAGCCTTGGGACAGGTGAAAACATTCAGTACTTC.

The chain is built from TRBV19 and TRBJ1-4; D is perhaps TRBD1 (6 bases). The V gene's germline CDR1 is LNHDA and CDR2 SQIVND (reference sequence). The CDR3 contains 14 residues. With 6 bases removed from V and 5 bases from J, the gap between germline ends came to 13 bases. CDR3 loop: CASRNRERNEKLFF. CDR3 in DNA: TGTGCCAGTAGGAACAGGGAAAGGAATGAAAAACTGTTTTTT.

J is TRBJ2-1 and V is TRBV4-1, with TRBD1 as a possible D gene (6 bases). The germline gives CDR1 MGHRA, CDR2 YSYEKL. The CDR3 contains 14 residues. V lost 2 bases and J lost 8, with 13 bases in between. The DNA of the CDR3 is TGCGCCAGCAGCCAATTGGGGGCGCGGGATGAGCAGTTCTTC. It codes for CASSQLGARDEQFF.

The V call is TRBV29-1, the J call TRBJ2-7, with D unclear. V dropped 4 bases and J dropped 2 bases, with 9 bases sitting between them. This CDR3 spans 12 amino acids. Germline V gene lookup returns CDR1 SQVTM and CDR2 ANQGSEA. As DNA, the CDR3 is TGCAGCGTTGTGGTGCAGCCCTACGAGCAGTACTTC. This translates into CSVVVQPYEQYF.

The chain is built from TRBV3-1 (or the pseudogene TRBV3-2) and TRBJ2-7; D possibly corresponds to TRBD2 (6 bases). Between the trimmed V and J ends, which lost 1 base and 2 bases, there was a span of 9 bases. Germline loops: CDR1 LGHDT, CDR2 YNNKEL (reference sequence). The CDR3 is 14 amino acids. The CDR3 bases are TGTGCCAGCAGCCAAGTCGGAGGGACCTACGAGCAGTACTTC. The encoded protein is CASSQVGGTYEQYF.

This rearrangement joins TRBV30 to TRBJ1-5; D is undetermined. This CDR3 contains 14 residues. V shed 2 bases and J shed 4 bases, with 12 bases lying between them. Germline CDR1 is GTSNPN and CDR2 is SVGIG (reference sequence). In DNA form, the CDR3 reads TGTGCCTGGAGTCCTCCCCTTTTGAATCAGCCCCAGCATTTT. Its protein is CAWSPPLLNQPQHF.

V is TRBV30 and J is TRBJ1-2, with 9 positions matching TRBD1. V shed 3 bases and J 4 bases; nucleotides not matched to a gene: 9. Germline V gene lookup returns CDR1 GTSNPN and CDR2 SVGIG (reference sequence). CDR3 size: 15 residues. The CDR3 nucleotides read TGTGCCTGGAGCCCAGACAGGGGGGGCAGCTATGGCTACACCTTC. Protein product: CAWSPDRGGSYGYTF.

This sequence joins TRBV9 and TRBJ2-7; 8 nucleotides agree with TRBD2. After removal of 3 bases from V and 6 bases from J, the junction contained 11 bases not matched to a gene. The germline CDR1 and CDR2 sequences are SGDLS and YYNGEE. There are 15 residues in the CDR3. In nucleotides, the CDR3 is TGTGCCAGCAGCGGGACCGGGACTAGTAGATCCGAGCAGTACTTC. It specifies CASSGTGTSRSEQYF.

The J gene is TRBJ1-5, the V gene TRBV25-1; a possible D gene is TRBD1 (6 bases). V lost 7 bases and J lost 3, with 7 bases in between. Per the germline V gene, CDR1 is MGHDK and CDR2 is SYGVNS. The CDR3 sequence is 12 residues long. CDR3 nucleotides: TGTGCCAGCAACAGGGACAATCAGCCCCAGCATTTT. Its protein product is CASNRDNQPQHF.

The rearrangement uses TRBV24-1 and TRBJ1-2, with D maybe TRBD1 (5 bases). The CDR3 extends over 16 amino acids. Germline CDR1 KGHDR, CDR2 SFDVKD. Trimming removed 3 bases from V and 10 bases from J, with 23 bases in between. CDR3 coding DNA: TGTGCCACCAGTGATACACAACCGGGACGGACTATGGACTACACCTTC. Its protein is CATSDTQPGRTMDYTF.

This chain links TRBV5-5 with TRBJ2-1; 11 bases are shared with TRBD2. This CDR3 is built from 17 residues. V dropped 0 bases and J dropped 7; count of bases not matched to a gene: 9. Germline assignment: CDR1 SGHKS and CDR2 YYEKEE (reference sequence). DNA of the CDR3: TGTGCCAGCAGCTTGGGGGGGTCACTAGCGGGAGAAAATGAGCAGTTCTTC. Amino acid sequence: CASSLGGSLAGENEQFF.

The V and J genes are TRBV18 and TRBJ1-1; 7 positions match TRBD1. Germline CDR1 is KGHSH and CDR2 is LQKENI. The junction had 6 bases not matched to a gene; V was cut back by 2 bases and J by 0 bases. CDR3 size: 16 residues. CDR3 nucleotides: TGTGCCAGCTCACCATCCCAGGGGGGCTTGAACACTGAAGCTTTCTTT. This gives the protein CASSPSQGGLNTEAFF.

This rearrangement joins TRBV10-3 to TRBJ2-7; 8 nucleotides line up with TRBD1. This CDR3 has 16 residues. Germline V gives CDR1 ENHRY, CDR2 SYGVKD. V shed 6 bases, J shed 4 bases, and the junction held 14 bases outside the gene matches. CDR3 bases: TGTGCCATCAGGGCGGCCGGGACAGGAAACGATTACGAGCAGTACTTC. Protein sequence: CAIRAAGTGNDYEQYF.

CDR3 DNA: TGTGCCAGCAGTTCCGGGCTGCGGGAGTTCTTC. Translation: CASSSGLREFF. The chain recombines TRBV28 with TRBJ2-1; D perhaps matches TRBD2 (5 bases). Looked up from germline, CDR1 is MDHEN and CDR2 is SYDVKM. The length of the CDR3 is 11 residues. The V end was cut by 4 bases, the J end by 14 bases, with 12 bases between.

CDR3 coding DNA: TGTGCCAGCAGCCCTCATCTAGCGGGAGGCTCATTTAATGAGCAGTTCTTC. Residues: CASSPHLAGGSFNEQFF. The V call is TRBV6-2 or TRBV6-3, the J call TRBJ2-1; 11 nucleotides align to TRBD2. The CDR3 is 17 amino acids. CDR1 is MNHEY, CDR2 SVGEGT, per germline. J gave up 7 bases and V 6 bases, and 14 bases lay outside the gene matches.

This clone was observed a handful of times. CDR3 sequence: CASSLGSTVSYYNEKLFF. The CDR3 DNA reads TGTGCCAGCAGCTTAGGATCTACGGTCTCCTATTATAATGAAAAACTGTTTTTT. The V call is TRBV11-2, the J call TRBJ1-4; D remains ambiguous. V lost 1 base and J lost 4, with 19 bases in between. CDR3 length equals 18 residues. Per the germline V gene, CDR1 is SGHAT and CDR2 is FQNNGV.

V is TRBV6-5 and J is TRBJ1-2; D gene uncertain. This CDR3 contains 13 residues. Between the trimmed V and J ends, which lost 6 bases and 2 bases, there was a span of 10 bases. The germline V gene has CDR1 MNHEY and CDR2 SVGAGI. The CDR3 loop is CASSQYKNYGYTF. In DNA, the CDR3 is TGTGCCAGCAGCCAATATAAAAACTATGGCTACACCTTC.

V is TRBV29-1 and J is TRBJ2-7; TRBD1 might be the D (6 bases). With 7 bases removed from V and 7 bases from J, the gap between germline ends came to 14 bases. The CDR3 is 11 amino acids. Germline values: CDR1 SQVTM, CDR2 ANQGSEA. Here the CDR3 reads CSAQQGKEQYF. CDR3 bases: TGCAGCGCTCAACAGGGCAAAGAGCAGTACTTC.